The 22 T cell receptor beta chains below were found in one sample sequenced in a study of Ad26.COV2.S vaccination and SARS-CoV-2 variants. Clones were sequenced by immunoSEQ multiplex PCR, and TCRdb holds only the in-frame ones, with some missing. The sample consists of over 350,000 clones, 75% to 90% of them appearing once. As to treatment: some 20 received Ad26.COV2.S at low or high dose, single or two shots; about 5 received placebo; per-sample allocation not given. Collection of the samples took place on day 63 after the first injection of vaccine or placebo. The sequenced sample was peripheral blood, obtained in a trial of Ad26.COV2.S vaccine versus placebo. These receptors were collected from a person between 18 and 65 years old who received the Ad26.COV2.S COVID-19 vaccine or a placebo.

The chain uses TRBV30 and TRBJ1-2, with D perhaps matching TRBD1 (5 bases). Germline lookup yields CDR1 GTSNPN and CDR2 SVGIG (reference sequence). The CDR3 spans 13 residues. V shed 1 base and J shed 3 bases, with 9 bases lying between them. The CDR3 loop is CAWSGQSDYGYTF. CDR3 in DNA: TGTGCCTGGAGTGGACAGTCGGACTATGGCTACACCTTC.

CDR3 bases: TGTGCCAGCTCACCACAGTCCTTGGCCGGACAGGGGGCCACCCACTATGGCTACACCTTC. Translation gives CASSPQSLAGQGATHYGYTF. The gene calls are TRBV18 and TRBJ1-2; 11 bases line up with TRBD1. CDR3 size: 20 residues. The V segment lost 1 base and the J segment 3 bases; nucleotides outside the gene matches: 16. Germline V gives CDR1 KGHSH, CDR2 LQKENI.

DNA of the CDR3: TGCAGTGCAACCCAGGGAGTACTCGCTTTCTTT. Encoded protein: CSATQGVLAFF. The chain combines TRBV20-1 with TRBJ1-1; TRBD1 is a possible D gene (5 bases). CDR1 and CDR2 (germline): DFQATT, SNEGSKA (reference sequence). This CDR3 has 11 residues. Trimming left V 6 bases short and J 11 bases short, with 16 bases between.

The chain has TRBV5-4 and TRBJ2-2; 11 bases are shared with TRBD1. The CDR3 consists of 16 residues. The V gene end was trimmed by 4 bases and the J gene end by 3 bases; junction bases not matched to a gene: 5. Germline CDR1 and CDR2: SGHNT and YYREEE (reference sequence). The CDR3 is CASSTRTGGDTGELFF. CDR3 sequence (DNA): TGTGCCAGCAGCACTAGGACAGGGGGCGACACCGGGGAGCTGTTTTTT.

The V call is TRBV9, the J call TRBJ2-7; D could derive from TRBD1 or TRBD2 (6 bases each). Germline CDR1 SGDLS, CDR2 YYNGEE. The V gene lost 4 bases and the J gene lost 7 bases, with 12 bases spanning the gap. The CDR3 runs to 12 residues. Written as DNA, the CDR3 is TGTGCCAGCAGCACAACAGGGAGGGAGCAGTACTTC. This gives the protein CASSTTGREQYF.

The chain recombines TRBV11-2 with TRBJ2-1, with D possibly being TRBD1 or TRBD2 (5 bases each). Trimming took off 5 bases at V and 2 bases at J, with 16 bases between the two ends. The germline CDR1 and CDR2 sequences are SGHAT and FQNNGV. The CDR3 has 16 residues. The CDR3 loop reads CASSLIVWGTYNEQFF. The CDR3 region has the DNA TGTGCCAGCAGCCTAATAGTGTGGGGGACCTACAATGAGCAGTTCTTC. Together with reference TRBV11-2 and TRBJ2-1, the CDR3 gives the full variable domain: EAGVAQSPRYKIIEKRQSVAFWCNPISGHATLYWYQQILGQGPKLLIQFQNNGVVDDSQLPKDRFSAERLKGVDSTLKIQPAKLEDSAVYLCASSLIVWGTYNEQFFGPGTRLTVL.

This chain uses TRBV5-4 with TRBJ2-3; no definite D call. V lost 7 bases, J lost 0 bases, and 9 bases lay in between. This CDR3 comprises 13 residues. CDR1 is SGHNT and CDR2 is YYREEE in the germline V gene (reference sequence). Here the CDR3 reads CASQTTSTDTQYF. The CDR3 DNA sequence: TGTGCCAGCCAGACCACTAGCACAGATACGCAGTATTTT.

The rearrangement links TRBV3-1 (or the pseudogene TRBV3-2) to TRBJ2-3; 11 bases agree with TRBD2. This CDR3 is built from 16 residues. Germline-derived CDR1 and CDR2 are LGHDT and YNNKEL (reference sequence). V shed 2 bases, J shed 2 bases, and the junction held 3 bases outside the gene matches. The DNA of the CDR3 is TGTGCCAGCAGCCAAACTAGCGGGGGAGACACAGATACGCAGTATTTT. Translated, it gives CASSQTSGGDTDTQYF.

The V and J genes are TRBV4-3 and TRBJ2-7; D is tentatively TRBD1 or TRBD2 (6 bases each). From germline, CDR1 is LGHNA and CDR2 YSLEER. The ends were cut back, 1 base at V and 3 bases at J, with 13 bases in the middle. The CDR3 runs to 15 residues. The CDR3 DNA sequence: TGCGCCAGCAGCCAAGTGGAAGGGGGGAGCTACGAGCAGTACTTC. Amino acid sequence: CASSQVEGGSYEQYF.

The rearrangement joins TRBV6-6 to TRBJ2-7; D could derive from TRBD1 or TRBD2 (5 bases each). The CDR3 covers 16 residues. Germline V gives CDR1 MNHNY, CDR2 SVGAGI (reference sequence). Trimming cost V 6 bases and J 3 bases, with 21 bases left between them. The CDR3 DNA is TGTGCCAGCAGCGTCCCACCGGGGACGTCTTACTACGAGCAGTACTTC. Residues: CASSVPPGTSYYEQYF.

The chain recombines TRBV6-5 with TRBJ1-3; maybe TRBD1 (5 bases). V gave up 5 bases and J gave up 0 bases, with 11 bases separating them. This CDR3 contains 15 residues. The V gene's germline CDR1 is MNHEY and CDR2 SVGAGI. The CDR3 coding sequence is TGTGCCAGCAGTCGGGACTCAGCCTCTGGAAACACCATATATTTT. Amino acids: CASSRDSASGNTIYF.

The chain is built from TRBV30 and TRBJ2-3; a possible D gene is TRBD2 (5 bases). Trimming removed 2 bases at V and 6 bases at J, with 9 bases between. Germline assignment: CDR1 GTSNPN and CDR2 SVGIG (reference sequence). The CDR3 spans 12 residues. CDR3 sequence reads: CAWSRGLDTQYF. In DNA, the CDR3 is TGTGCCTGGAGTAGAGGACTGGATACGCAGTATTTT.

The V and J genes are TRBV24-1 and TRBJ2-3; the D gene is possibly TRBD2 (7 bases). Trimming removed 3 bases from V and 3 bases from J, with 18 bases in between. The germline V gene encodes CDR1 KGHDR and CDR2 SFDVKD. The CDR3 is 17 amino acids. The chain's CDR3 is CATSDAAGRGGTDTQYF. CDR3 nucleotide sequence: TGTGCCACCAGTGATGCCGCGGGGAGGGGGGGGACAGATACGCAGTATTTT.

The chain carries TRBV6-1 and TRBJ2-1; TRBD2 aligns across 11 bases. The CDR3 covers 17 residues. CDR1 is MNHNS, CDR2 SASEGT, per germline. V lost 4 bases and J lost 7; bases outside the gene matches: 12. The chain's CDR3 is CASSGRLAGSLMNEQFF. The CDR3 DNA is TGTGCCAGCAGTGGCAGACTAGCGGGGAGCCTAATGAATGAGCAGTTCTTC.

Remarks on this clone: Other DNA sequences from this sample encode an identical CDR3 as well. The gene calls are TRBV20-1 and TRBJ1-1; D is unclear. This CDR3 comprises 11 residues. Trimming cost V 6 bases and J 1 base, with 6 bases left between them. CDR1 is DFQATT and CDR2 is SNEGSKA in the germline V gene (reference sequence). In DNA form, the CDR3 reads TGCAGTGCAGAGGGGAACACTGAAGCTTTCTTT. It yields the protein CSAEGNTEAFF.

J is TRBJ2-1 and V is TRBV6-2 or TRBV6-3; unclear D gene. Trimming shortened V by 4 bases and J by 3 bases, and 13 bases separated the two germline ends. CDR1 is MNHEY and CDR2 is SVGEGT in the germline V gene. This CDR3 contains 15 residues. The CDR3 nucleotides are TGTGCCAGCAGTTCGGGCTCAACGCGCTACAATGAGCAGTTCTTC. Translating gives CASSSGSTRYNEQFF.

The V gene is TRBV5-1, the J gene TRBJ2-7; D unclear. Germline V gene lookup returns CDR1 SGHRS and CDR2 YFSETQ. The CDR3 is 13 amino acids. The V end lost 0 bases, the J end lost 1 base, and 5 bases lay between the germline ends. CDR3 in amino acids: CASSLAVSYEQYF. The CDR3 DNA reads TGCGCCAGCAGCTTGGCCGTATCCTACGAGCAGTACTTC.

The chain couples TRBV5-6 to TRBJ1-1; no definite D call. V was pared by 3 bases and J by 0 bases, with 6 bases between. The germline gives CDR1 SGHDT, CDR2 YYEEEE. CDR3 size: 13 residues. As DNA, the CDR3 is TGTGCCAGCAGCTGGGCCATGAACACTGAAGCTTTCTTT. Protein sequence: CASSWAMNTEAFF.

The rearrangement uses TRBV2 and TRBJ1-4; a possible D gene is TRBD1 (5 bases). This CDR3 is 13 amino acids long. Germline V gives CDR1 SNHLY, CDR2 FYNNEI. V was clipped by 7 bases and J by 5 bases, with 11 bases between them. CDR3 nucleotide sequence: TGTGCCAGCAATTGGGAGGGGAATGAAAAACTGTTTTTT. Its translation: CASNWEGNEKLFF.

As DNA, the CDR3 is TGTGCCAGCACCCCCTCCGAGGGCTACACCTTC. This codes for CASTPSEGYTF. The genes are TRBV6-5 and TRBJ1-2; D gene unclear. Germline lookup yields CDR1 MNHEY and CDR2 SVGAGI. V dropped 7 bases and J dropped 8 bases, with 11 bases sitting between them. The CDR3 has 11 amino acids.

This chain uses TRBV6-5 with TRBJ1-1, with 7 positions matching TRBD1. The CDR3 length is 14 residues. Trimming cost V 6 bases and J 5 bases; bases outside gene matches: 9. Looked up from germline, CDR1 is MNHEY and CDR2 is SVGAGI. In DNA, the CDR3 is TGTGCCAGCAGACAGGCAGGGGGAGGGACTGAAGCTTTCTTT. It encodes CASRQAGGGTEAFF.

The chain joins TRBV5-4 to TRBJ2-3; 8 bases map to TRBD1. CDR3 length: 14 amino acids. Germline CDR1 reads SGHNT; CDR2 reads YYREEE (reference sequence). V was clipped by 4 bases and J by 5 bases; unmatched bases: 6. CDR3 sequence (DNA): TGTGCCAGCAGCAAGGGACAGGCCGGAGATACGCAGTATTTT. Protein sequence: CASSKGQAGDTQYF. The whole variable domain, remainder taken from reference TRBV5-4 and TRBJ2-3, is ETGVTQSPTHLIKTRGQQVTLRCSSQSGHNTVSWYQQALGQGPQFIFQYYREEENGRGNFPPRFSGLQFPNYSSELNVNALELDDSALYLCASSKGQAGDTQYFGPGTRLTVL.